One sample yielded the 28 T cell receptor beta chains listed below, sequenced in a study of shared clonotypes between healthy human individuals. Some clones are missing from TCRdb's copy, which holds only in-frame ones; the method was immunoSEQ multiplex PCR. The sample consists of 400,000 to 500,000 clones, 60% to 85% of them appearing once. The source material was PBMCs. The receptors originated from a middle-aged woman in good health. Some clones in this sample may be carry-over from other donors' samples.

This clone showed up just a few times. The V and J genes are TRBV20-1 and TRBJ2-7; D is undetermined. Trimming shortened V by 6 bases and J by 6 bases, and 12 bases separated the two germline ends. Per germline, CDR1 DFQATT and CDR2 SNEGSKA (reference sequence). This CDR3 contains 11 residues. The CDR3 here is CSAPWSSEQYF. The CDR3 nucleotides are TGCAGTGCCCCCTGGAGTTCCGAGCAGTACTTC.

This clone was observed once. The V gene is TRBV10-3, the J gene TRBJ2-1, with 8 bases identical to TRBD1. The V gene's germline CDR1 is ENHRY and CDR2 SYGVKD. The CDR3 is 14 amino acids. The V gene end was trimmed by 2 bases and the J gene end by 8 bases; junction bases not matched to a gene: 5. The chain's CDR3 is CAISEGQGRDEQFF. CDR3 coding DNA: TGTGCCATCAGTGAGGGACAGGGTCGGGATGAGCAGTTCTTC.

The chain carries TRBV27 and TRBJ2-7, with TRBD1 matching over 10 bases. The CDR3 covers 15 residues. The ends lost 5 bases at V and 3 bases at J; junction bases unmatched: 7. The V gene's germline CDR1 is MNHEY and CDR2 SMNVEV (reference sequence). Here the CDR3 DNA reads TGTGCCAGCAGTAAGACAGGGGGCAGTTTCTACGAGCAGTACTTC. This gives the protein CASSKTGGSFYEQYF.

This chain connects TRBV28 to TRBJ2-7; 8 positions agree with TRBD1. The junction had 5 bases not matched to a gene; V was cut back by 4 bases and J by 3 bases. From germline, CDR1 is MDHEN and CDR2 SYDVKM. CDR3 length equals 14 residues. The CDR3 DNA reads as TGTGCCAGCAGTTCACAGGGGGACCACTACGAGCAGTACTTC. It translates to CASSSQGDHYEQYF.

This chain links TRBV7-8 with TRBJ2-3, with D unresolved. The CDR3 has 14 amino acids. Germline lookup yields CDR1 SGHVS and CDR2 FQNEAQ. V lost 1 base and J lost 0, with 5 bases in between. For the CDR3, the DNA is TGTGCCAGCAGCTTAGATGCTAGCACAGATACGCAGTATTTT. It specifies CASSLDASTDTQYF.

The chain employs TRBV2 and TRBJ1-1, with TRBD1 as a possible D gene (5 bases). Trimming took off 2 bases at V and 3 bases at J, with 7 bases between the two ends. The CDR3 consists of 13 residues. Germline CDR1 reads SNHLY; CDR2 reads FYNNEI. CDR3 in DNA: TGTGCCAGCAGTGAACAGGGAGACACTGAAGCTTTCTTT. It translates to CASSEQGDTEAFF.

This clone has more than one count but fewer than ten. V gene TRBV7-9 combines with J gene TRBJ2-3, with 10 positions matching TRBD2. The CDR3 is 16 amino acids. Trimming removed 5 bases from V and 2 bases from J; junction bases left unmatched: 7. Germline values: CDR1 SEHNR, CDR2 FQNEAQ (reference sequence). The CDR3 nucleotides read TGTGCCAGCAGCCGAGGGACTAGCGTTGACACAGATACGCAGTATTTT. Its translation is CASSRGTSVDTDTQYF.

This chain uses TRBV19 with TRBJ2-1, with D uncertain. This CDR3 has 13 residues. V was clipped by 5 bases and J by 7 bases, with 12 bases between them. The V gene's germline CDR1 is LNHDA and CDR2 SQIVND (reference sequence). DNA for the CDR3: TGTGCCAGTAGTGTCAGTTCCGGGAATGAGCAGTTCTTC. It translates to CASSVSSGNEQFF.

CDR3 DNA: TGTGCCAGCAGCCGTGACAACTACGAGCAGTACTTC. It is translated as CASSRDNYEQYF. V and J are TRBV7-8 and TRBJ2-7; D ambiguous. Deletions cut 5 bases from V and 3 bases from J, with 8 bases between. CDR1 is SGHVS and CDR2 is FQNEAQ in the germline V gene. This CDR3 contains 12 residues.

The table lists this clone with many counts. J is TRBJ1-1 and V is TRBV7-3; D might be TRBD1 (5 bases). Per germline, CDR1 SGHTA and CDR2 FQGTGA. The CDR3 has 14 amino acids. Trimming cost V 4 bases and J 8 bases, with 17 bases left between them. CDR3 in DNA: TGTGCCAGCAGCTGGGGGGGTTCGACAAAGGAAGCTTTCTTT. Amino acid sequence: CASSWGGSTKEAFF.

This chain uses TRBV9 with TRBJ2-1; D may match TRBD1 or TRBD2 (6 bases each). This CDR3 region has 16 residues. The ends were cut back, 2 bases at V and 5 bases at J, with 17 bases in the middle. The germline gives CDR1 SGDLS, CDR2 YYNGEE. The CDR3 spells CASSVRQVSGDNEQFF. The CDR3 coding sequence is TGTGCCAGCAGCGTCCGACAGGTTAGCGGCGACAATGAGCAGTTCTTC.

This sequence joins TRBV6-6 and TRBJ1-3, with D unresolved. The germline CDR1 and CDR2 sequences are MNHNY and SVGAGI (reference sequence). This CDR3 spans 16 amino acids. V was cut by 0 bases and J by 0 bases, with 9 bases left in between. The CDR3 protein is CASSYSGRLSGNTIYF. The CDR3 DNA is TGTGCCAGCAGTTACTCGGGCAGACTCTCTGGAAACACCATATATTTT.

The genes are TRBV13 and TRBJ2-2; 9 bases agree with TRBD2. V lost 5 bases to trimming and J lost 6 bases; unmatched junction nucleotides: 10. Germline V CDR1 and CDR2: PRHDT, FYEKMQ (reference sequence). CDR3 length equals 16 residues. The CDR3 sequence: CASSHGTSRGAGELFF. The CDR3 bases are TGTGCCAGCAGCCACGGGACTAGCAGGGGAGCCGGGGAGCTGTTTTTT.

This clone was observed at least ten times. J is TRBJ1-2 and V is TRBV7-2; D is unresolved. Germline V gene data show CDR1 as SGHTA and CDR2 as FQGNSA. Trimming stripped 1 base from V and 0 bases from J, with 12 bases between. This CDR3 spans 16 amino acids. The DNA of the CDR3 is TGTGCCAGCAGCTTAGTCGCGGGCAGCTCTAACTATGGCTACACCTTC. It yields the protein CASSLVAGSSNYGYTF.

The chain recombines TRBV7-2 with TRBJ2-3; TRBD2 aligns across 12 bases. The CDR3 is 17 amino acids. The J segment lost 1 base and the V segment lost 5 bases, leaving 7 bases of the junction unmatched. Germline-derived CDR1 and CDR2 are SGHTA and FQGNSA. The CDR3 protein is CASSALTSGRGTDTQYF. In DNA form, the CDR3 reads TGTGCCAGCAGCGCCCTGACTAGCGGGAGAGGCACAGATACGCAGTATTTT.

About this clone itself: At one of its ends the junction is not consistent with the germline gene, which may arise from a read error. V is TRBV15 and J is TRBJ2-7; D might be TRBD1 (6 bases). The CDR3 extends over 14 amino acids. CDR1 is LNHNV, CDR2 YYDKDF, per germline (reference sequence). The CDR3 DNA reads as TGTGCCACCAGCAGAGATCGTCTTGTGGCAGGGGTGTCCTTC. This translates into CATSRDRLVAGVSF. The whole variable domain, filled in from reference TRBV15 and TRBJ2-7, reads DAMVIQNPRYQVTQFGKPVTLSCSQTLNHNVMYWYQQKSSQAPKLLFHYYDKDFNNEADTPDNFQSRRPNTSFCFLDIRSPGLGDTAMYLCATSRDRLVAGVSFGPGTRLTVT.

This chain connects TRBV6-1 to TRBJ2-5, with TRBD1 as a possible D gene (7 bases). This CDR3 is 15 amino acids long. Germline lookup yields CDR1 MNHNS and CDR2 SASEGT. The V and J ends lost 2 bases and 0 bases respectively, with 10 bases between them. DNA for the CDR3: TGTGCCAGCAGTGAATCAGGGGGGTACCAAGAGACCCAGTACTTC. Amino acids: CASSESGGYQETQYF.

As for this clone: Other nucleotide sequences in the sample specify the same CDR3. CDR3 DNA: TGCAGCGTGGGACAGATGAACACTGAAGCTTTCTTT. Translating it yields CSVGQMNTEAFF. This sequence joins TRBV29-1 and TRBJ1-1, with 7 bases that match TRBD1. This CDR3 contains 12 residues. The junction had 1 base not matched to a gene; V was cut back by 6 bases and J by 0 bases. Germline V gives CDR1 SQVTM, CDR2 ANQGSEA.

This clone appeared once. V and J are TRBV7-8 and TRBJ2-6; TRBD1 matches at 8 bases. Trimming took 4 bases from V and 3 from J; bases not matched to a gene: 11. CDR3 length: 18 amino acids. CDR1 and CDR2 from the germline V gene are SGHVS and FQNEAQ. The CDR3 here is CASSSRDQGAVGANVLTF. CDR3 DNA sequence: TGTGCCAGCAGCTCGCGAGATCAGGGGGCCGTTGGGGCCAACGTCCTGACTTTC.

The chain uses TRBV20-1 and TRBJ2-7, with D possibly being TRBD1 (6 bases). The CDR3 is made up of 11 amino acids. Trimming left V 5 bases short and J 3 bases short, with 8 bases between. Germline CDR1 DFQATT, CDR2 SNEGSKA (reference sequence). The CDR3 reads CSAATGYEQYF. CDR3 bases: TGCAGTGCTGCGACAGGCTACGAGCAGTACTTC.

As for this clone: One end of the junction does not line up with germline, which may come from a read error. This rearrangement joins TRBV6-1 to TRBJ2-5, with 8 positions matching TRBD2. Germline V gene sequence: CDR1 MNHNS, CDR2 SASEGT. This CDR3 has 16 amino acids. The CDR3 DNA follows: TGTGCCATCAGTGAGTCCCGGCTAGCGGGTGGAGAGACCCAGTACTTC. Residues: CAISESRLAGGETQYF.

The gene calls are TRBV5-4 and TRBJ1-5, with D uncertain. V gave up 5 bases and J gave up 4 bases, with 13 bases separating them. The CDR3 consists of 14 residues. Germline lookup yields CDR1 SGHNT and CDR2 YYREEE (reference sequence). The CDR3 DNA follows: TGTGCCAGCAGTCAGGCCGGACCTAATCAGCCCCAGCATTTT. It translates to CASSQAGPNQPQHF.

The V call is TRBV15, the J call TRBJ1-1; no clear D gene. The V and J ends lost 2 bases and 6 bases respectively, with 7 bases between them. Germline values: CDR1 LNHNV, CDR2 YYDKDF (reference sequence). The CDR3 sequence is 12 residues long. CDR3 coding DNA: TGTGCCACCAGCAGACCCTACGCTGAAGCTTTCTTT. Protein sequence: CATSRPYAEAFF.

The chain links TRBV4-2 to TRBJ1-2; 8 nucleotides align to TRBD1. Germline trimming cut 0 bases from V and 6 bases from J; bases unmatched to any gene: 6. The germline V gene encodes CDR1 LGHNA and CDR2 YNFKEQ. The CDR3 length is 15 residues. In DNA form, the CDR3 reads TGTGCCAGCAGCCAAGATCGGACAGGGATCAATGGCTACACCTTC. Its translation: CASSQDRTGINGYTF.

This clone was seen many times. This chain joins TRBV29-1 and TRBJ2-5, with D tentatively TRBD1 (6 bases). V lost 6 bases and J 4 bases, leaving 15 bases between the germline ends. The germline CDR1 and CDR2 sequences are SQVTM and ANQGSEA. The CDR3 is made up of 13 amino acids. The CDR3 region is CSVAPGAAETQYF. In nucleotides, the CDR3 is TGCAGCGTGGCGCCAGGGGCAGCAGAGACCCAGTACTTC.

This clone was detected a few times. CDR3 DNA sequence: TGTGCCAGCAGCTCCGGGACCCCAACATACAATGAGCAGTTCTTC. Protein: CASSSGTPTYNEQFF. The chain uses TRBV2 and TRBJ2-1; D is possibly TRBD1 or TRBD2 (5 bases each). The V and J ends lost 6 bases and 4 bases respectively, with 16 bases between them. The CDR3 is 15 residues long. Germline V lookup: CDR1 SNHLY, CDR2 FYNNEI.

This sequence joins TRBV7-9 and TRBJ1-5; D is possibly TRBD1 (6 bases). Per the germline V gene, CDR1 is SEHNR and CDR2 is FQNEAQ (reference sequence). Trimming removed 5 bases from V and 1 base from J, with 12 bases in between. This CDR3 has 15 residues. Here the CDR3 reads CASSPGGQSNQPQHF. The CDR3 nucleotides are TGTGCCAGCAGCCCGGGGGGGCAGAGCAATCAGCCCCAGCATTTT.

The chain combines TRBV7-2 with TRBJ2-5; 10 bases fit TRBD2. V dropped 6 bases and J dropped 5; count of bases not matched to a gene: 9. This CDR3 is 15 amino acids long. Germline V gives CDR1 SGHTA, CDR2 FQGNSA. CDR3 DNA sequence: TGTGCCAGCAGACCCCGACTAGCGGGCGGGGAGACCCAGTACTTC. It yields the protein CASRPRLAGGETQYF.